The rows below give T cell receptor beta chains drawn from one sample of a study of beta chain features in type 1 diabetes. Profiled with immunoSEQ multiplex PCR; TCRdb holds only in-frame clones, not every one. The sample includes 250,000 to 300,000 clones, about 23% of them seen just once. The sample taken for sequencing was naive CD4+ T cells from blood. The receptors shown here come from a woman aged 25 to 45 with type 1 diabetes. The CDR3 runs from the conserved cysteine through the conserved F or W. The order of the fields is D gene, J gene, V gene, clone size, CDR3 protein, CDR3 DNA. A D gene is named only where the DNA matches it firmly. Size is stated for part of the rows, as once, few or many counts, or as a class when the clone is expanded.

.,TRBJ1-5,TRBV29-1,few,CSVGTGLSQPQHF,TGCAGCGTTGGCACAGGGTTGAGTCAGCCCCAGCATTTT
.,TRBJ1-1,TRBV7-2,.,CASSLWRNTEAFF,TGTGCCAGCAGCTTATGGAGGAACACTGAAGCTTTCTTT
.,TRBJ2-5,TRBV14,few,CASSRGQLKETQYF,TGTGCCAGCAGCCGAGGACAGCTGAAAGAGACCCAGTACTTC
TRBD2,TRBJ2-5,TRBV19,.,CASSATGRVETQYF,TGTGCCAGTAGTGCGACCGGGAGGGTGGAGACCCAGTACTTC
TRBD2,TRBJ2-3,TRBV19,few,CASSIATSGTDTQYF,TGTGCCAGTAGTATAGCGACTAGCGGCACAGATACGCAGTATTTT
.,TRBJ2-1,TRBV4-1,once,CASSQEAQLAGEQFF,TGCGCCAGCAGCCAAGAAGCTCAATTAGCTGGTGAGCAGTTCTTC
TRBD2,TRBJ2-4,TRBV9,.,CASSVAPGLAKNIQYF,TGTGCCAGCAGCGTAGCGCCGGGACTAGCGAAAAACATTCAGTACTTC
.,TRBJ2-5,TRBV2,few,CASSEDGGGRYF,TGTGCCAGCAGTGAGGACGGCGGGGGCCGGTACTTC
.,TRBJ2-5,TRBV12-5,.,CASGLSGGETQYF,TGTGCTAGTGGTTTATCAGGAGGGGAGACCCAGTACTTC
.,TRBJ1-4,TRBV15,.,CATSRDPGEKLFF,TGTGCCACCAGCAGAGATCCGGGGGAAAAACTGTTTTTT
.,TRBJ2-5,TRBV5-1,.,CASTRDSPQETQYF,TGCGCCAGCACCCGGGACTCTCCCCAAGAGACCCAGTACTTC
TRBD2,TRBJ2-7,TRBV2,.,CASMSLAGKWEQYF,TGTGCCAGCATGTCGCTAGCGGGAAAGTGGGAGCAGTACTTC
.,TRBJ2-5,TRBV4-1,.,CASSQDRGTPLYF,TGCGCCAGCAGCCAAGATCGCGGGACCCCCCTTTACTTC
TRBD2,TRBJ2-7,TRBV2,few,CASSESAGSSYEQYF,TGTGCCAGCAGTGAATCAGCGGGAAGCTCCTACGAGCAGTACTTC
.,TRBJ1-3,TRBV29-1,.,CSVIRSGNTIYF,TGCAGCGTGATCAGGTCTGGAAACACCATATATTTT
.,TRBJ2-1,TRBV7-9,few,CASSLVLGGEQFF,TGTGCCAGCAGCTTAGTGTTGGGGGGTGAGCAGTTCTTC
TRBD2,TRBJ2-1,TRBV7-3,.,CASSLTRASGRTNEQFF,TGTGCCAGCAGCTTAACCCGGGCTAGCGGGAGGACGAATGAGCAGTTCTTC
.,TRBJ2-5,TRBV7-7,few,CASSLQGKETQYF,TGTGCTAGCAGCTTACAGGGAAAAGAGACCCAGTACTTC
TRBD1,TRBJ1-1,TRBV9,.,CASRSLYRDRGPTEAFF,TGTGCCAGCAGGTCTCTCTACCGGGACAGGGGCCCCACTGAAGCTTTCTTT
.,TRBJ1-1,TRBV23-1,few,CASSLFRVEAFF,TGCGCCAGCAGTCTCTTCCGGGTTGAAGCTTTCTTT
.,TRBJ2-7,TRBV29-1,.,CSVEIIYEQYF,TGCAGCGTTGAAATTATCTACGAGCAGTACTTC
TRBD2,TRBJ2-7,TRBV4-1,.,CASSRYSRAGGHNEQYF,TGCGCCAGCAGCCGGTATAGCAGGGCGGGAGGGCACAACGAGCAGTACTTC
.,TRBJ2-3,TRBV5-4,few,CASSLNSGTDTQYF,TGTGCCAGCAGCTTGAATTCAGGGACAGATACGCAGTATTTT
.,TRBJ2-1,TRBV7-3,.,CASSRGGGPWGNEQFF,TGTGCCAGCAGCCGAGGGGGAGGGCCTTGGGGCAATGAGCAGTTCTTC
TRBD2,TRBJ2-1,TRBV2,few,CASGTRDNEQFF,TGTGCCAGCGGGACTAGGGACAATGAGCAGTTCTTC
TRBD2,TRBJ2-3,TRBV7-9,.,CASSPGSGITDTQYF,TGTGCCAGCAGCCCAGGAAGCGGGATCACAGATACGCAGTATTTT
TRBD1,TRBJ1-1,TRBV19,.,CASSPGQGSWTEAFF,TGTGCCAGTAGTCCGGGACAGGGAAGTTGGACTGAAGCTTTCTTT
.,TRBJ1-1,TRBV18,.,CASSPPGVNTEAFF,TGTGCCAGCTCACCACCAGGGGTGAACACTGAAGCTTTCTTT
.,TRBJ1-1,TRBV5-1,.,CASSLAQGRNTEAFF,TGCGCCAGCAGCTTGGCTCAGGGCAGGAACACTGAAGCTTTCTTT
.,TRBJ2-5,TRBV5-1,.,CASRPDSHQETQYF,TGCGCCAGCCGGCCGGACAGTCACCAAGAGACCCAGTACTTC
.,TRBJ2-1,TRBV4-1,.,CASSQVVGGSNEQFF,TGCGCCAGCAGCCAAGTTGTGGGAGGAAGCAATGAGCAGTTCTTC
.,TRBJ2-3,TRBV28,few,CASSSGTKAQYF,TGTGCCAGCAGTTCCGGGACAAAAGCGCAGTATTTT
.,TRBJ2-5,TRBV5-1,few,CASSPLTREETQYF,TGCGCCAGCAGCCCGTTAACTCGGGAAGAGACCCAGTACTTC
.,TRBJ2-7,TRBV18,.,CASSRTSSREGEQYF,TGTGCCAGTTCCAGAACCTCTAGCCGGGAAGGGGAGCAGTACTTC
TRBD1,TRBJ1-5,TRBV19,.,CASSFDRGSNQPQHF,TGTGCCAGTAGTTTCGACAGGGGAAGCAATCAGCCCCAGCATTTT
TRBD1,TRBJ2-3,TRBV5-1,few,CASSGGQGADTQYF,TGCGCCAGCAGCGGAGGACAGGGGGCGGATACGCAGTATTTT
.,TRBJ2-5,TRBV15,.,CATSRTQGLQETQYF,TGTGCCACCAGCAGAACACAGGGCCTCCAAGAGACCCAGTACTTC
TRBD2,TRBJ2-3,TRBV7-2,.,CASSLGPAGSTDTQYF,TGTGCCAGCAGCTTAGGTCCAGCGGGGAGCACAGATACGCAGTATTTT
.,TRBJ2-1,TRBV29-1,few,CSVEERKTRDNEQFF,TGCAGCGTTGAAGAACGAAAGACTAGGGACAATGAGCAGTTCTTC
TRBD2,TRBJ2-1,TRBV25-1,.,CARTGTSFTEQFF,TGTGCTAGAACCGGGACTAGCTTCACTGAGCAGTTCTTC
.,TRBJ2-5,TRBV5-4,.,CASSPDLGGAQETQYF,TGTGCCAGCAGCCCGGACCTCGGAGGGGCCCAAGAGACCCAGTACTTC
.,TRBJ2-5,TRBV2,.,CASSVAIETQYF,TGTGCCAGCAGTGTCGCGATAGAGACCCAGTACTTC
.,TRBJ2-1,TRBV6-4,.,CASSDLAARESYNEQFF,TGTGCCAGCAGTGACTTGGCGGCCCGGGAATCCTACAATGAGCAGTTCTTC
TRBD2,TRBJ2-5,TRBV5-1,.,CASSHIAGDETQYF,TGCGCCAGCAGCCACATAGCGGGAGACGAGACCCAGTACTTC
TRBD1,TRBJ2-7,TRBV5-1,.,CASSLAPGQAYEQYF,TGCGCCAGCAGCTTGGCCCCGGGACAGGCCTACGAGCAGTACTTC
.,TRBJ1-5,TRBV30,few,CAWSRQASNQPQHF,TGTGCCTGGAGTCGACAGGCTAGCAATCAGCCCCAGCATTTT
.,TRBJ1-1,TRBV25-1,few,CASSDVWNTEAFF,TGTGCCAGCAGTGACGTTTGGAACACTGAAGCTTTCTTT